Listed here is a single T cell receptor beta chain. V gave up 6 bases and J gave up 10 bases; unmatched junction bases: 7. The CDR3 spans 14 residues. Germline V gene sequence: CDR1 LNHDA, CDR2 SQIVND (reference sequence). The entry originates in a study of blood T cell repertoires in COVID-19. At the level of the study: From the United States, Italy and Spain came samples of acute and convalescent COVID-19. Sources were T cells, B-cell-depleted T cells, or PBMCs; the material itself was cDNA or gDNA.

In the study's own analysis: Amplification with reference gene primers provided the estimates of nucleated cell counts. Measured with immunoSEQ multiplex PCR; TCRdb has only the in-frame clones, and not every one. V and J calls and clone size are as listed in that table; D and trimming were resolved from the DNA. The data show under 100,000 clones, roughly 90% seen once. The chain couples TRBV19 to TRBJ1-6; TRBD1 matches 9 bases. The sequencing input was peripheral blood. This TCR came from a woman aged 70-85 years with acute or convalescent COVID-19. The CDR3: CASSHRQGESPLHF. In DNA form, the CDR3 reads TGTGCCAGTAGCCATCGACAGGGGGAGTCACCCCTCCACTTT.